A single sample is the source of the 8 T cell receptor beta chains below, sequenced in a study of CD8 T cells in ankylosing spondylitis (dated by TCRdb to about 2017). Study-wide conclusions, independent of this receptor: A TCR beta motif of eight highly homologous amino acid variants appeared characteristic of blood from ankylosing spondylitis patients.

For these receptors, no antigen is known. Libraries were built with 5' RACE. Sequencing instrument: Illumina HiSeq 2500. TCRdb trimmed public reads at Q25 via fastp, called clones via MiXCR and kept in-frame beta chains. Rows with one shared CDR3 protein collapse into an entry with the most common genes and DNA. Counted in this sample were about 840,000 distinct CDR3 sequences; 10% to 15% of them appeared once. In total, the top ten clones hold 0.45% to 0.6% of the sample. Source material: blood, either unsorted or a sorted T cell fraction (not recorded which). Receptors were obtained from a male donor with ankylosing spondylitis.

The chain is built from TRBV6-1 and TRBJ2-1; 11 nucleotides agree with TRBD1. After removal of 5 bases from V and 7 bases from J, the junction contained 7 bases not matched to a gene. From germline, CDR1 is MNHNS and CDR2 SASEGT. CDR3 size: 15 residues. The CDR3 spells CASSRTGGAGNEQFF. The CDR3 DNA sequence: TGTGCCAGCAGTAGGACAGGGGGCGCCGGGAATGAGCAGTTCTTC.

This clonotype was observed at least ten times. The chain combines TRBV5-1 with TRBJ1-2; D gene ambiguous. The CDR3 spans 15 residues. Trimming cost V 2 bases and J 0 bases, with 11 bases left between them. The V gene's germline CDR1 is SGHRS and CDR2 YFSETQ. CDR3: CASSFGSGANYGYTF. The CDR3, as DNA: TGCGCCAGCAGCTTTGGGTCCGGAGCTAACTATGGCTACACCTTC.

This chain uses TRBV6-5 with TRBJ2-7; D is unclear. This CDR3 comprises 14 residues. The V gene lost 4 bases and the J gene lost 3 bases, with 13 bases spanning the gap. Germline V gene lookup returns CDR1 MNHEY and CDR2 SVGAGI. CDR3 coding DNA: TGTGCCAGCAGTTTGACCGGGCAAAACTACGAGCAGTACTTC. Protein product: CASSLTGQNYEQYF.

This clonotype was recorded a few times. This chain connects TRBV20-1 to TRBJ1-1; D unclear. The CDR3 sequence is 13 residues long. Trimming pared 6 bases from V and 0 bases from J, leaving 11 bases between. Germline V gives CDR1 DFQATT, CDR2 SNEGSKA (reference sequence). CDR3 amino acids: CSARPTLNTEAFF. The CDR3 DNA is TGCAGTGCCAGACCGACCCTGAACACTGAAGCTTTCTTT.

This clonotype was recorded a few times. The chain joins TRBV4-2 to TRBJ2-2, with 7 bases aligning to TRBD2. Germline V gene sequence: CDR1 LGHNA, CDR2 YNFKEQ. V lost 0 bases to trimming and J lost 1 base; unmatched junction nucleotides: 2. The CDR3 sequence is 16 residues long. The CDR3 DNA sequence: TGTGCCAGCAGCCAAGATACGGGGGGGAACACCGGGGAGCTGTTTTTT. It yields the protein CASSQDTGGNTGELFF.

The chain is built from TRBV6-2 or TRBV6-3 and TRBJ2-1, with 8 bases identical to TRBD2. Germline CDR1 MNHEY, CDR2 SVGEGT. The V segment lost 2 bases and the J segment 5 bases; nucleotides outside the gene matches: 26. This CDR3 has 22 amino acids. CDR3 bases: TGTGCCAGCAGTTACCCTCAGTTTAGCGGGGCACTAGGGCCCTTACGACACAATGAGCAGTTCTTC. This translates into CASSYPQFSGALGPLRHNEQFF.

V gene TRBV4-3 combines with J gene TRBJ1-2; D unresolved. The CDR3 totals 14 residues. Trimming cost V 2 bases and J 0 bases, with 7 bases left between them. The germline V gene encodes CDR1 LGHNA and CDR2 YSLEER. The CDR3 reads CASSQNPPNYGYTF. CDR3 sequence (DNA): TGCGCCAGCAGCCAAAATCCCCCTAACTATGGCTACACCTTC.

This clonotype was counted at least ten times. V is TRBV6-1 and J is TRBJ2-5, with TRBD1 matching 10 bases. Germline lookup yields CDR1 MNHNS and CDR2 SASEGT. This CDR3 is 15 amino acids long. V gave up 6 bases and J gave up 3 bases; unmatched junction bases: 7. The CDR3 DNA sequence: TGTGCCAGCAGCCGACAGGGGGCCCCTAAAGAGACCCAGTACTTC. The encoded protein is CASSRQGAPKETQYF.